This T cell receptor beta chain was captured by sequencing in a study of CD8+CD57+ T cells in acquired aplastic anemia. For the study at large: Average DNA yield from sorted CD4+ and CD8+ cells was about 3.2 ug.

Germline CDR1 reads SGHTA; CDR2 reads FQGNSA. This CDR3 has 14 residues. V dropped 4 bases and J dropped 2 bases, with 11 bases sitting between them. The study, taken as a whole, reports: A significant difference in CD8+ Simpson's diversity between patients and controls was not found. Shared by patients and controls, fewer than 30 CD8+ CDR3s were abundant in patients.

This clonotype was recorded at least ten times. The antigen remains undetermined. Profiling of TCR beta VDJ combinations and CDR3 sequences used genomic DNA as template. TCRdb ran MiXCR on the reads and lists one entry per CDR3 protein. There are 150,000 to 200,000 distinct CDR3 sequences in the sample; 46% occur only once, and around 2.7% lies in the top ten. Sequenced sample: sorted CD4+, CD8+, or CD8+CD57+ T cells (not recorded which) from PBMCs. The V call is TRBV7-2, the J call TRBJ2-5, with a weak D call TRBD1 (5 bases). This clonotype was obtained from a human donor in good health. CDR3 amino acids: CASSSRRQQETQYF. The CDR3, as DNA: TGTGCCAGCAGCTCCAGGAGACAGCAAGAGACCCAGTACTTC.